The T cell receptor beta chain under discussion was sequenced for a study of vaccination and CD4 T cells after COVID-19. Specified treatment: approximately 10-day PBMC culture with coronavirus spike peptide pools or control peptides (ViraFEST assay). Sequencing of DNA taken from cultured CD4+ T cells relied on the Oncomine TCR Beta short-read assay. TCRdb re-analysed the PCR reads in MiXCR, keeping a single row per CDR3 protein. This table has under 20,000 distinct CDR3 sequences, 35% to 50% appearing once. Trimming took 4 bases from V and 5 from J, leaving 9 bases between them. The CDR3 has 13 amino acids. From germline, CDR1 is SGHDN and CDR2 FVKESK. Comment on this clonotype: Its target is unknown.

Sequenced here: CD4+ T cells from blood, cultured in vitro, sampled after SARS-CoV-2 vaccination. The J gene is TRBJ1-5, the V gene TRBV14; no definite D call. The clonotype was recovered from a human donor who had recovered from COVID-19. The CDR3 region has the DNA TGTGCCAGCAGCCCCGAGAGGGATCAGCCCCAGCATTTT. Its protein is CASSPERDQPQHF. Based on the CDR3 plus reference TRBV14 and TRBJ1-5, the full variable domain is EAGVTQFPSHSVIEKGQTVTLRCDPISGHDNLYWYRRVMGKEIKFLLHFVKESKQDESGMPNNRFLAERTGGTYSTLKVQPAELEDSGVYFCASSPERDQPQHFGDGTRLSIL.